This T cell receptor beta chain was obtained from a study of Ad26.COV2.S vaccination and SARS-CoV-2 variants. Study information: Each vaccinee took Ad26.COV2.S intramuscularly, once or twice 56 days apart.

Treatment described: roughly 20 received Ad26.COV2.S at low or high dose, single or two shots; about 5 received placebo; per-sample allocation not given. Sampling happened 63 days after the first vaccine or placebo injection. An adult of 18-55 years in Boston served as donor. The data were produced by immunoSEQ multiplex PCR, yet TCRdb's version contains in-frame clones alone and is incomplete. The sample yields about 330,000 clones, roughly nine tenths seen once. As regards this clone: Its antigen is not known.

Germline CDR1 and CDR2: LNHDA and SQIVND (reference sequence). Trimming pared 7 bases from V and 4 bases from J, leaving 19 bases between. The CDR3 totals 15 residues. Points from the study as a whole: Individuals receiving vaccine had higher spike-specific TCR breadth than placebo recipients did. With respect to non-spike TCR breadth, vaccine and placebo recipients were similar.

The receptor was isolated from a person aged 18-60 years who received the Ad26.COV2.S COVID-19 vaccine or a placebo. The V and J genes are TRBV19 and TRBJ1-2; D remains unclear. Sequenced here: peripheral blood, sampled in a trial of Ad26.COV2.S vaccine versus placebo. CDR3 sequence (DNA): TGTGCCAGTACCGCAGGCCAAACGAAGGCCTATGGCTACACCTTC. Amino acid sequence: CASTAGQTKAYGYTF.